The rows below give T cell receptor beta chains drawn from one sample of a study of STAT5B mutations in CD4+ large granular lymphocyte leukemia. Sequencing used immunoSEQ multiplex PCR; TCRdb keeps in-frame clones, though not all of them. Of nearly 35,000 clones detected, approximately 71% appear once; the ten largest clones hold roughly 2%. Sequenced material: CD4+ T cells from blood buffy coats. Every receptor here comes from a human donor in good health. CDR3s include the opening cysteine and the closing phenylalanine or tryptophan. Each record gives: V gene, D gene, clone size, J gene, CDR3 protein, CDR3 DNA. A D gene is named only where the DNA matches it firmly. Clone size is stated in some rows and not others, as once, few, many or a class when expanded.

V gene: TRBV4-1
D gene: TRBD1
clone size: .
J gene: TRBJ1-4
CDR3 protein: CASSQGGLDRGNEKLFF
CDR3 DNA: TGCGCCAGCAGCCAAGGGGGCCTGGACAGGGGTAATGAAAAACTGTTTTTT

V gene: TRBV11-2
D gene: .
clone size: .
J gene: TRBJ1-4
CDR3 protein: CASSPLTTNEKLFF
CDR3 DNA: TGTGCCAGCAGCCCTCTTACAACTAATGAAAAACTGTTTTTT

V gene: TRBV7-8
D gene: .
clone size: .
J gene: TRBJ1-1
CDR3 protein: CATQLGYYTEAFF
CDR3 DNA: TGTGCCACCCAATTGGGTTATTACACTGAAGCTTTCTTT

V gene: TRBV5-1
D gene: TRBD1
clone size: .
J gene: TRBJ2-7
CDR3 protein: CASSLDGTGVEQYF
CDR3 DNA: TGCGCCAGCAGCCTCGACGGGACAGGGGTCGAGCAGTACTTC

V gene: TRBV27
D gene: TRBD1
clone size: .
J gene: TRBJ2-1
CDR3 protein: CASSYTPGQGSRRGSYNEQFF
CDR3 DNA: TGTGCCAGCAGTTACACCCCGGGACAGGGGTCCCGTAGGGGCTCCTACAATGAGCAGTTCTTC

V gene: TRBV19
D gene: .
clone size: .
J gene: TRBJ1-3
CDR3 protein: CASSITLTVNSGNTIYF
CDR3 DNA: TGTGCCAGTAGTATCACCCTGACGGTAAACTCTGGAAACACCATATATTTT

V gene: TRBV2
D gene: .
clone size: .
J gene: TRBJ2-7
CDR3 protein: CASSEDSAKYF
CDR3 DNA: TGTGCCAGCAGTGAGGACAGCGCCAAGTACTTC

V gene: TRBV9
D gene: .
clone size: few
J gene: TRBJ1-4
CDR3 protein: CASSVDSQAILTGKLFF
CDR3 DNA: TGTGCCAGCAGCGTAGATAGCCAGGCGATCCTAACGGGAAAACTGTTTTTT

V gene: TRBV18
D gene: TRBD1
clone size: .
J gene: TRBJ1-5
CDR3 protein: CASSPAGGYSNQPQHF
CDR3 DNA: TGTGCCAGCTCCCCGGCAGGGGGGTATAGCAATCAGCCCCAGCATTTT

V gene: TRBV9
D gene: .
clone size: .
J gene: TRBJ2-7
CDR3 protein: CASSVGPGYEQYF
CDR3 DNA: TGTGCCAGCAGCGTAGGGCCAGGGTACGAGCAGTACTTC

V gene: TRBV4-3
D gene: .
clone size: .
J gene: TRBJ1-5
CDR3 protein: CASSQDLDRPQHF
CDR3 DNA: TGCGCCAGCAGCCAAGATCTTGACCGGCCCCAGCATTTT

V gene: TRBV6-5
D gene: .
clone size: .
J gene: TRBJ2-7
CDR3 protein: CASSYSSGFRREQYF
CDR3 DNA: TGTGCCAGCAGTTATTCTTCAGGGTTCCGTCGTGAGCAGTACTTC

V gene: TRBV6-1
D gene: .
clone size: medium-sized
J gene: TRBJ1-5
CDR3 protein: CASSAQGFGNQPQHF
CDR3 DNA: TGTGCCAGCAGTGCACAGGGTTTCGGCAATCAGCCCCAGCATTTT